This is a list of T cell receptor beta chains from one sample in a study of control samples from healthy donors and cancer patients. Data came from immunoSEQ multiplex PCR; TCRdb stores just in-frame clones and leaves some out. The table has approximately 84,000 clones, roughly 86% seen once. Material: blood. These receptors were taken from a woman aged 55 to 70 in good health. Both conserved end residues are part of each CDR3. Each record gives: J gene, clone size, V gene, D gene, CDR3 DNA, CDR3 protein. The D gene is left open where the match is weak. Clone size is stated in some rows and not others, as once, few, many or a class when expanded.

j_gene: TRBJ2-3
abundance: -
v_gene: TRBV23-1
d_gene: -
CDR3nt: TGCGCCAGCAGTCAATCGGCCGGCCTACGTGGGAGGCGCACAGATACGCAGTATTTT
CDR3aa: CASSQSAGLRGRRTDTQYF

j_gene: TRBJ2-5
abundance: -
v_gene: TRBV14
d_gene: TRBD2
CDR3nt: TGTGCCAGCAGCCAGACTAGCGGGGCCCAAGAGACCCAGTACTTC
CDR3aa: CASSQTSGAQETQYF

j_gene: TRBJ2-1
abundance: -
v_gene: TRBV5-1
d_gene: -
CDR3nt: TGCGCCAGCAGCTTCCAGGGAACTACCTACAATGAGCAGTTCTTC
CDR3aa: CASSFQGTTYNEQFF

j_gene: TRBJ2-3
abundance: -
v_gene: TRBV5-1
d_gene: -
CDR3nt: TGCGCCAGCAGCCTGGACTATAGCACAGATACGCAGTATTTT
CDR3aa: CASSLDYSTDTQYF

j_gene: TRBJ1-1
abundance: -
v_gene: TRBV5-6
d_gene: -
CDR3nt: TGTGCCAGCAGCCAATCCCCGTCCCCTAATGAAGCTTTCTTT
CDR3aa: CASSQSPSPNEAFF

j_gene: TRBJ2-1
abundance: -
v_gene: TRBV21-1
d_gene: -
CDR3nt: TGTGCCAGCAGCAAAGCGGCCGTTTACAATGAGCAGTTCTTC
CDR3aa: CASSKAAVYNEQFF

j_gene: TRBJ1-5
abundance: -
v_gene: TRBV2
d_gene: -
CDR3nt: TGTGCCAGCAGTGATTCCCCAGGGGTCAATCAGCCCCAGCATTTT
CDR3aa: CASSDSPGVNQPQHF

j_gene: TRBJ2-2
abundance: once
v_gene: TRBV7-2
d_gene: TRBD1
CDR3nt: TGTGCCAGCAGCATGGACAGGGGGACCGGGGAGCTGTTTTTT
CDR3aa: CASSMDRGTGELFF

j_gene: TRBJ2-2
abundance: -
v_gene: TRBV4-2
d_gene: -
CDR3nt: TGTGCCAGCAGCCAAGTTAGGTCCACCGGGGAGCTGTTTTTT
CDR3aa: CASSQVRSTGELFF

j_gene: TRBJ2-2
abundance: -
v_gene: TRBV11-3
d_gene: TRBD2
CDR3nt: TGTGCCAGCAGCTTGGGGGGGTCAACCGGGGAGCTGTTTTTT
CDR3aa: CASSLGGSTGELFF

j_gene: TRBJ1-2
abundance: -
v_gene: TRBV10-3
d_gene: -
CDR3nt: TGTGCCATCAGTGGGTCTATTTTGGGCAGCTATGGCTACACCTTC
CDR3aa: CAISGSILGSYGYTF

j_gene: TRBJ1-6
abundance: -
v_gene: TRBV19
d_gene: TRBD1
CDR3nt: TGTGCCAGTAGCCGAACAGGGGATTCACCCCTCCACTTT
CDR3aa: CASSRTGDSPLHF

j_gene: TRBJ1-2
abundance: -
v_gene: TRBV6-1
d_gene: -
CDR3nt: TGTGCCAGCAGTCGGGACAAAGACTATGGCTACACCTTC
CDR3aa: CASSRDKDYGYTF

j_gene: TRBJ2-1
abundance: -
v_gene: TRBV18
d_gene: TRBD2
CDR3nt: TGTGCCAGCTCACTAGCGGGGTACAACAATGAGCAGTTCTTC
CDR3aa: CASSLAGYNNEQFF

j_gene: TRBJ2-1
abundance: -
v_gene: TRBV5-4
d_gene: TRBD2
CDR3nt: TGTGCCAGCAGCGAAGGACTAGCGGGGGCCTACAATGAGCAGTTCTTC
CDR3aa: CASSEGLAGAYNEQFF

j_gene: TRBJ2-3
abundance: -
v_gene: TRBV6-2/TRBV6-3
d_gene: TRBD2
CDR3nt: TGTGCCAGCAGTTACGGAGCGGGGGAGTTCCTGGATACGCAGTATTTT
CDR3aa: CASSYGAGEFLDTQYF

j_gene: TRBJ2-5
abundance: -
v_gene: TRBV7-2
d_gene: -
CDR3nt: TGTGCCAGCAGCTTAGGCGGTCTCCTGGAGACCCAGTACTTC
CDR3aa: CASSLGGLLETQYF

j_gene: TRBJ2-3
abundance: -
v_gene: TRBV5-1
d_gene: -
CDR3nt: TGCGCCAGCAGCCCGCCTATAGGGCTCCGCACAGATACGCAGTATTTT
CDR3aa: CASSPPIGLRTDTQYF

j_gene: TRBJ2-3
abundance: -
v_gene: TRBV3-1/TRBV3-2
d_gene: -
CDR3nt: TGTGCCAGCAGCCAGAGTGTCAGCGTAGGCACAGATACGCAGTATTTT
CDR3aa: CASSQSVSVGTDTQYF

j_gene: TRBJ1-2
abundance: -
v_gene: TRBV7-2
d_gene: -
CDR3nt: TGTGCCAGCAGCCAGGTTATCTATGGCTACACCTTC
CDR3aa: CASSQVIYGYTF

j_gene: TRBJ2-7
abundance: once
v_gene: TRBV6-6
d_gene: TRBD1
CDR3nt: TGTGCCAGCAGTACCCGGGACAGGAACTACGAGCAGTACTTC
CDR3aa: CASSTRDRNYEQYF

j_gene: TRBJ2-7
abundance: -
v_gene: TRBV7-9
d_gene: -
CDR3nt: TGTGCCAGCACCCCGGGGGCCGGCTCCTACGAGCAGTACTTC
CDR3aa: CASTPGAGSYEQYF

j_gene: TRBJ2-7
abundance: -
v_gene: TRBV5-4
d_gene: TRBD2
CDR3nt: TGTGCCAGCAGCAGTCCCGGGACTAGCGGGAGGGTGCACGAGCAGTACTTC
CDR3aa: CASSSPGTSGRVHEQYF

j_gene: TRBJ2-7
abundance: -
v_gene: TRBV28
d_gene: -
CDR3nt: TGTGCCAGCAGTAGACCCAGGCAGGGGAAGAGCGAGCAGTACTTC
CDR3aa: CASSRPRQGKSEQYF

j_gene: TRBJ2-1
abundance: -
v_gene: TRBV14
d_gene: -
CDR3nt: TGTGCCAGCAGCCAAGAACTGGGCGGGTCGGAGGACAATGAGCAGTTCTTC
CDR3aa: CASSQELGGSEDNEQFF

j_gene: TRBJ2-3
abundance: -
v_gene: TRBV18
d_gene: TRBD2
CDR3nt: TGTGCCAGCTCGACGACTAGCGGGAGGGCCGGGGGCACAGATACGCAGTATTTT
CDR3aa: CASSTTSGRAGGTDTQYF

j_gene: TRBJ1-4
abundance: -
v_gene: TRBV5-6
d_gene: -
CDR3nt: TGTGCCAGCAGCCTTGAGCATCTAAGGAGTGAAAAACTGTTTTTT
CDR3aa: CASSLEHLRSEKLFF

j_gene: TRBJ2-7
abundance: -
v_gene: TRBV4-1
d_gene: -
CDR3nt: TGCGCCAGCAGCCAGGTGCTGGTCAGGGAGCAGTACTTC
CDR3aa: CASSQVLVREQYF

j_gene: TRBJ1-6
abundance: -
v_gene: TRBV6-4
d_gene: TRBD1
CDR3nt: TGTGCCAGCAGTGACTCGAGGGGCCTACAGGGGGTGAACTCCTATAATTCACCCCTCCACTTT
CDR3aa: CASSDSRGLQGVNSYNSPLHF

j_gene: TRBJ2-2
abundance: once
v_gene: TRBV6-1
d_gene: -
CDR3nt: TGTGCCAGCAGTGAAAGTCGCCCGAGCGGGGAGCTGTTTTTT
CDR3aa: CASSESRPSGELFF

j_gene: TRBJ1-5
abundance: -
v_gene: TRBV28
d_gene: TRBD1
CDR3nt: TGTGCCAGCAGTCCCCGTGACAGGGGTGCTCAGCCCCAGCATTTT
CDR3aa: CASSPRDRGAQPQHF

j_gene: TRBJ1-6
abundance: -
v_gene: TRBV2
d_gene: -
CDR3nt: TGTGCCAGCAGTTTATTAGAGGAATCACCCCTCCACTTT
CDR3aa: CASSLLEESPLHF

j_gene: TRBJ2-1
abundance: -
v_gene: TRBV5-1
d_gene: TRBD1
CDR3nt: TGCGCCAGCAGCTTGGGGACAGGGAGCTACAATGAGCAGTTCTTC
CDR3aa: CASSLGTGSYNEQFF

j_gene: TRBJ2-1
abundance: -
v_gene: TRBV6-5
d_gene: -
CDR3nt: TGTGCCAGCAGCAGAGGTGGCAATGAGCAGTTCTTC
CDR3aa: CASSRGGNEQFF

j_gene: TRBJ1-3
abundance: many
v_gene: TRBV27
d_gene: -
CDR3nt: TGTGCCAGCAGTTTACAGGGAAGCTCTGGAAACACCATATATTTT
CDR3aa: CASSLQGSSGNTIYF

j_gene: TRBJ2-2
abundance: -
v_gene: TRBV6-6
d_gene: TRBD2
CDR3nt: TGTGCCAGCAGTTTTCTAGCGGGGACGAACACCGGGGAGCTGTTTTTT
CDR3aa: CASSFLAGTNTGELFF

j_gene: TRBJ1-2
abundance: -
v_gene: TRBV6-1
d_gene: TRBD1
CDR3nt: TGTGCCAGCAGTGAAGGTACAGGGGGTGGCTATGGCTACACCTTC
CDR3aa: CASSEGTGGGYGYTF

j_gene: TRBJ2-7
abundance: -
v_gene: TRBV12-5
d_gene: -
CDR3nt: TGTGCTAGTGGTGCGCGGGGACGGCTACGAGGGGCCGAGCAGTACTTC
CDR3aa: CASGARGRLRGAEQYF

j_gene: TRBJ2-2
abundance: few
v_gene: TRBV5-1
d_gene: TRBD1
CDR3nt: TGCGCCAGCAGCTTTAAGGGGACAGGGAACACCGGGGAGCTGTTTTTT
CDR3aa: CASSFKGTGNTGELFF

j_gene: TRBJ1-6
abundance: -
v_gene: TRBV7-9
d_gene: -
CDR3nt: TGTGCCAGCAGCTTATTGGAGGTTAATTCACCCCTCCACTTT
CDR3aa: CASSLLEVNSPLHF

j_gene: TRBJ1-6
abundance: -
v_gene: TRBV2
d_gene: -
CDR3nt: TGTGCCAGCACCGAACGGGGGATTAATAATTCACCCCTCCACTTT
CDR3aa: CASTERGINNSPLHF

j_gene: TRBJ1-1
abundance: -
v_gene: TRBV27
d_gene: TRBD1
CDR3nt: TGTGCCAGCAGTTTATTAGGCAGGGGGTACACTGAAGCTTTCTTT
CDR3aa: CASSLLGRGYTEAFF

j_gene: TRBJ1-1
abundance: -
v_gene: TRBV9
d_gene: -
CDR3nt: TGTGCCAGCAGCGCCATAACAGGGAGTGAAGCTTTCTTT
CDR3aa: CASSAITGSEAFF

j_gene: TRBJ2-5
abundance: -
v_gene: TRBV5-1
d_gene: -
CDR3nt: TGCGCCAGCAGCCCGCCGTCAGGTGTTCAAGAGACCCAGTACTTC
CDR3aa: CASSPPSGVQETQYF

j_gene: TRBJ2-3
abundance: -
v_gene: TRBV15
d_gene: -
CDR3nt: TGTGCCACCAGCAGAGATTTGAGCGATACGCAGTATTTT
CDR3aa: CATSRDLSDTQYF

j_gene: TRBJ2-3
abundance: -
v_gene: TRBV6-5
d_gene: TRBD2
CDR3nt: TGTGCCACCCGCGGGGGGGGTGGCACAGATACGCAGTATTTT
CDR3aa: CATRGGGGTDTQYF

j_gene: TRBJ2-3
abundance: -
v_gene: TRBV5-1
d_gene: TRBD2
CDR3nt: TGCGCCAGCAGCTTGGACGGGGGGAGCACAGATACGCAGTATTTT
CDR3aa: CASSLDGGSTDTQYF

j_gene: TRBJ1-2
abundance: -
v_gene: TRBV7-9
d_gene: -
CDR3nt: TGTGCCAGCAGAAGGGACGTCTATGGCTACACCTTC
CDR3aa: CASRRDVYGYTF

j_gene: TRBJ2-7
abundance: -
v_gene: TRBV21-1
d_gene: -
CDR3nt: TGTGCCAGCAGCGCCCCCGTGGGGGATCTCAGACCATACGAGCAGTACTTC
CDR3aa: CASSAPVGDLRPYEQYF

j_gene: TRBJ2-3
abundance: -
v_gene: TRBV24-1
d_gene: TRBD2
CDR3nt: TGTGCCACCAGTGATTGGACTAGCGGGAACACAGATACGCAGTATTTT
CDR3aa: CATSDWTSGNTDTQYF

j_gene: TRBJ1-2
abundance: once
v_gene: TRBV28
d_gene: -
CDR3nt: TGTGCCAGCAGTTTACCCACCCCGGGGGTCAACTATGGCTACACCTTC
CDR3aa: CASSLPTPGVNYGYTF